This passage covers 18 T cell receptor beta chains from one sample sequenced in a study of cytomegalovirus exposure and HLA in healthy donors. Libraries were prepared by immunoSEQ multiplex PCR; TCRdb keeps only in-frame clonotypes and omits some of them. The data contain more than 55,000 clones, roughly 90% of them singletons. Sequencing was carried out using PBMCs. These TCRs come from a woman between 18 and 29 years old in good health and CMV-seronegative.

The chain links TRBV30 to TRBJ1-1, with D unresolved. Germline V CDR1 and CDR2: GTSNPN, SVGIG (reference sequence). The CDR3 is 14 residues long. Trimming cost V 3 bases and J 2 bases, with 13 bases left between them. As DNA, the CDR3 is TGTGCCTGGAGCCCCCTGCTATATAACACTGAAGCTTTCTTT. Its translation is CAWSPLLYNTEAFF.

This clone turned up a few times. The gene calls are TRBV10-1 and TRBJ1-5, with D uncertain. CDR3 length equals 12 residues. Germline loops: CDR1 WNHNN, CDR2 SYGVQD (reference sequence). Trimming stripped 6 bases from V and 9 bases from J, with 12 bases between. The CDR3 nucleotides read TGCGCCAGCAGCCCAGGTAACCGGCCCCAGCATTTT. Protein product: CASSPGNRPQHF.

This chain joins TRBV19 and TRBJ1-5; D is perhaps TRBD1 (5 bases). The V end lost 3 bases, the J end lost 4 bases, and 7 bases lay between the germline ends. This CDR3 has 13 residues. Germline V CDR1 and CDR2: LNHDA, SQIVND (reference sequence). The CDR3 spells CASSIRQNQPQHF. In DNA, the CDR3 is TGTGCCAGTAGTATCAGACAGAATCAGCCCCAGCATTTT.

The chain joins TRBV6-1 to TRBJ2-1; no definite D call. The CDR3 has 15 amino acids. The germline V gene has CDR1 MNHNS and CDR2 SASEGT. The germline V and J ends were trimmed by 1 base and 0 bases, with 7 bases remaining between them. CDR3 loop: CASSEGESSYNEQFF. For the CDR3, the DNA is TGTGCCAGCAGTGAAGGAGAGAGCTCCTACAATGAGCAGTTCTTC.

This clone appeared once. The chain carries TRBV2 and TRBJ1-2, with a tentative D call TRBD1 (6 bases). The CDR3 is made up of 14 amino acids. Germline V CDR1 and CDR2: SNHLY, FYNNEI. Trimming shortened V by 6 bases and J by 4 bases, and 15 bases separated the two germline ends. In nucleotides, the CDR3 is TGTGCCAGCAGCTCTACAGGGTACGGCTATGGCTACACCTTC. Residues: CASSSTGYGYGYTF.

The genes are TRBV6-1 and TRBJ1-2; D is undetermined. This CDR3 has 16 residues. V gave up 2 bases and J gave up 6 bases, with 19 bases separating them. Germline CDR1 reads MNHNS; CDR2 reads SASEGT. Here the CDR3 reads CASSESGGLVGDGYTF. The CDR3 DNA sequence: TGTGCCAGCAGTGAAAGCGGAGGGTTGGTAGGTGATGGCTACACCTTC.

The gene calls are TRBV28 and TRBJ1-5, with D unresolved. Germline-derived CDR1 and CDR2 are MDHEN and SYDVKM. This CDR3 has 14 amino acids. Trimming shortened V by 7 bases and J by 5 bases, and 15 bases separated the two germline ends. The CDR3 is CASTSAGNYQPQHF. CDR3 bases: TGTGCCAGCACCTCAGCCGGGAACTATCAGCCCCAGCATTTT. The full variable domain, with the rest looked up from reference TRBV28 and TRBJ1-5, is DVKVTQSSRYLVKRTGEKVFLECVQDMDHENMFWYRQDPGLGLRLIYFSYDVKMKEKGDIPEGYSVSREKKERFSLILESASTNQTSMYLCASTSAGNYQPQHFGDGTRLSIL.

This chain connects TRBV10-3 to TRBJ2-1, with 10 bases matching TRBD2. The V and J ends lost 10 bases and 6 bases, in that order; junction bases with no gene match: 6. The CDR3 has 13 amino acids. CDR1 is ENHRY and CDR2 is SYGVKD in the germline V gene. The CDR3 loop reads CATTSGMGNEQFF. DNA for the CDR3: TGTGCCACCACTAGCGGGATGGGCAATGAGCAGTTCTTC.

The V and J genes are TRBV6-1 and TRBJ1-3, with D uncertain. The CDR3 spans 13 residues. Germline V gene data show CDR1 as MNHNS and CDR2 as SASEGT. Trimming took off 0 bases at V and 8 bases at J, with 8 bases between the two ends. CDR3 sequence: CASSEAFTDTIYF. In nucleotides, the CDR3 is TGTGCCAGCAGTGAAGCGTTTACGGACACCATATATTTT.

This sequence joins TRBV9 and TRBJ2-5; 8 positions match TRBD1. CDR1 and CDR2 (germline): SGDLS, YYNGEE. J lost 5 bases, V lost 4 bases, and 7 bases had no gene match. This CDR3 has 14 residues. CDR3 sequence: CASSFWTGRETQYF. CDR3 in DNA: TGTGCCAGCAGCTTTTGGACAGGGAGGGAGACCCAGTACTTC.

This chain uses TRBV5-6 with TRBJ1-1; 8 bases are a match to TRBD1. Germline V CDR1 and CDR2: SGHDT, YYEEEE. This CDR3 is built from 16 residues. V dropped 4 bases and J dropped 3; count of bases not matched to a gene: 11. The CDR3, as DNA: TGTGCCAGCAGCAGGGAATCAGGGGGCATTTACACTGAAGCTTTCTTT. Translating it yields CASSRESGGIYTEAFF. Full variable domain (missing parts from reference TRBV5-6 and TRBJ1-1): DAGVTQSPTHLIKTRGQQVTLRCSPKSGHDTVSWYQQALGQGPQFIFQYYEEEERQRGNFPDRFSGHQFPNYSSELNVNALLLGDSALYLCASSRESGGIYTEAFFGQGTRLTVV.

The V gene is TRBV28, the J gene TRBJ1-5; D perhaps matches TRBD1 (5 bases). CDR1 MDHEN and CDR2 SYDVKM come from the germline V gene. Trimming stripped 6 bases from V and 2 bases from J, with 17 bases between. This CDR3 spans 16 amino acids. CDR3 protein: CASRSPQGTGNQPQHF. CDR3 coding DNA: TGTGCCAGCAGATCCCCGCAGGGTACGGGCAATCAGCCCCAGCATTTT.

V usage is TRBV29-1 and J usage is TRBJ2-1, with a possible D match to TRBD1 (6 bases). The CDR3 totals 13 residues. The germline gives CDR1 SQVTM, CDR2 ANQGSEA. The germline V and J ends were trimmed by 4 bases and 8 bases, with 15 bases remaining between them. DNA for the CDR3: TGCAGCGTTGGTTCAGGGGTGGGGGATGAGCAGTTCTTC. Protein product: CSVGSGVGDEQFF.

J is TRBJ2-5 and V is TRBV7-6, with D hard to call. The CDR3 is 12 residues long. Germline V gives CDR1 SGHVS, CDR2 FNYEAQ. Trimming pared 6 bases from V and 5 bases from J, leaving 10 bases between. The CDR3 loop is CASSPGMETQYF. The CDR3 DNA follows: TGTGCCAGCAGTCCGGGTATGGAGACCCAGTACTTC.

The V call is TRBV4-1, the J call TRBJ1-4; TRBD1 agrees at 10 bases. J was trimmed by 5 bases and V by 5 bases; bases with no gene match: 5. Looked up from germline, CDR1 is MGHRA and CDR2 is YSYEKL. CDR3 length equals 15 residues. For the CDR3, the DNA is TGCGCCAGCAGCAAAGGACAGGGGGGAAATGAAAAACTGTTTTTT. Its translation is CASSKGQGGNEKLFF.

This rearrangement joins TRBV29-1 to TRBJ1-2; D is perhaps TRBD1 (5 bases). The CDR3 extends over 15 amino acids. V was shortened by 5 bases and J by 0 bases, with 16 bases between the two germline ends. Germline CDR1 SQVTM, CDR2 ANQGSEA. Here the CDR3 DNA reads TGCAGCGTTCCTCTTCGGGGCGGGACTAACTATGGCTACACCTTC. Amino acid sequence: CSVPLRGGTNYGYTF.

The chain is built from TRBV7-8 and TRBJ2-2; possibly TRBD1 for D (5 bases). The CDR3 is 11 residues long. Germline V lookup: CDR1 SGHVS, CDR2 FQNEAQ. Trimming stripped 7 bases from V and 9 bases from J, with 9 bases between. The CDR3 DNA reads TGTGCCAGCAAGAAGGGGCGGGAGCTGTTTTTT. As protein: CASKKGRELFF. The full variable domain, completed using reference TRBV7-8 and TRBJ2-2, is GAGVSQSPRYKVAKRGQDVALRCDPISGHVSLFWYQQALGQGPEFLTYFQNEAQLDKSGLPSDRFFAERPEGSVSTLKIQRTQQEDSAVYLCASKKGRELFFGEGSRLTVL.

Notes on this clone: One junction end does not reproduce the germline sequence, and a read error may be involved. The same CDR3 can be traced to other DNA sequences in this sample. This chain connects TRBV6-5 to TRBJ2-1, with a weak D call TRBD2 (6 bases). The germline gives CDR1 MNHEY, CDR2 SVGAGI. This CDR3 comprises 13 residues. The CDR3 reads CASKLEGYNEQFF. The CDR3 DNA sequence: TGCGCCAGCAAGCTGGAGGGGTACAATGAGCAGTTCTTC.